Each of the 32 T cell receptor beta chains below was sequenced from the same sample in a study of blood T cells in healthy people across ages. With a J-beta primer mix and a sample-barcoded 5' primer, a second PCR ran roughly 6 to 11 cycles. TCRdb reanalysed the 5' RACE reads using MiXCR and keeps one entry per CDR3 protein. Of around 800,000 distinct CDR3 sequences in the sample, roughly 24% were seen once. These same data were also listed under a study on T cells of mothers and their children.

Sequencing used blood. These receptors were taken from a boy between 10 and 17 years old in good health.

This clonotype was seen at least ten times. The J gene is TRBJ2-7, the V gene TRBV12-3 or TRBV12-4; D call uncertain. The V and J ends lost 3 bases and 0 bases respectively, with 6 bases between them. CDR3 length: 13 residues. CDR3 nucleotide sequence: TGTGCCAGCAGTTTTTCCAGCTCCTACGAGCAGTACTTC. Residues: CASSFSSSYEQYF.

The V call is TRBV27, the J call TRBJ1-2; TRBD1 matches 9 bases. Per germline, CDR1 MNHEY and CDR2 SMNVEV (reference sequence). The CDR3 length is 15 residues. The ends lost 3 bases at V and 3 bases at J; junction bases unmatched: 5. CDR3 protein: CASSLEQGAHYGYTF. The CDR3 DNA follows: TGTGCCAGCAGTTTGGAACAGGGGGCCCACTATGGCTACACCTTC.

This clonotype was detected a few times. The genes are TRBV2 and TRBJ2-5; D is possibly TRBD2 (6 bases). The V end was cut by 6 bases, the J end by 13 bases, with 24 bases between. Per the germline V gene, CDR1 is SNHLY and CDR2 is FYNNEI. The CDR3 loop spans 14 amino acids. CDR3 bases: TGTGCCAGCAGGGGGGGACGGGGACCCTACGAGCGGTACTTC. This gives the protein CASRGGRGPYERYF.

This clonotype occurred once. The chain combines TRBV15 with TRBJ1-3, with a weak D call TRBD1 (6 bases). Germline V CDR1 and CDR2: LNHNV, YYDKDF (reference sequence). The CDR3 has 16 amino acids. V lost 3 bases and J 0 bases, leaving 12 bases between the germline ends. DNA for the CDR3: TGTGCCACCAGCAGTACGGGACACGGCTCTGGAAACACCATATATTTT. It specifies CATSSTGHGSGNTIYF.

The CDR3 coding sequence is TGTGCCAGCAGCCAAGGGAAAGGAAATGAAAAACTGTTTTTT. It encodes CASSQGKGNEKLFF. The chain carries TRBV3-1 and TRBJ1-4, with D unresolved. The CDR3 totals 14 residues. Germline lookup yields CDR1 LGHDT and CDR2 YNNKEL (reference sequence). With 1 base removed from V and 5 bases from J, the gap between germline ends came to 8 bases.

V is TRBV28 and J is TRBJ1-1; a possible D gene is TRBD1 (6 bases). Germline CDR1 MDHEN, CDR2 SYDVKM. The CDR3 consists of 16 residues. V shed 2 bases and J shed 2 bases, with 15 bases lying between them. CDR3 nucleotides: TGTGCCAGCAGTTTAGCCGAAGAGGGGGGCAACACTGAAGCTTTCTTT. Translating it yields CASSLAEEGGNTEAFF.

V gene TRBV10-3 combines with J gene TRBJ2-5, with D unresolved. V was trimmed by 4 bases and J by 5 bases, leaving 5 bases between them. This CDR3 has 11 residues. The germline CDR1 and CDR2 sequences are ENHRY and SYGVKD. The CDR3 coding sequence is TGTGCCATCAGTGCAAGGGAGACCCAGTACTTC. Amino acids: CAISARETQYF.

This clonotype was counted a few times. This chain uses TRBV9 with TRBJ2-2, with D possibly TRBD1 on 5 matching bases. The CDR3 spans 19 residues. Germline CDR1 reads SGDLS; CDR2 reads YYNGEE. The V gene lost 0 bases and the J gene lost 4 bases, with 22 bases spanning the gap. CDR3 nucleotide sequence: TGTGCCAGCAGCGTAGCTCAGGGTTCTGGGGTGGCGAGCACCGGGGAGCTGTTTTTT. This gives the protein CASSVAQGSGVASTGELFF.

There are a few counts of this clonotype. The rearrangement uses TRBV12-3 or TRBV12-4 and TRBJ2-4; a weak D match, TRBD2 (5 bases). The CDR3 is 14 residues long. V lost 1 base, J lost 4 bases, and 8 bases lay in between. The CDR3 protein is CASSLEAVKNIQYF. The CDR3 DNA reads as TGTGCCAGCAGTTTAGAAGCGGTTAAAAACATTCAGTACTTC.

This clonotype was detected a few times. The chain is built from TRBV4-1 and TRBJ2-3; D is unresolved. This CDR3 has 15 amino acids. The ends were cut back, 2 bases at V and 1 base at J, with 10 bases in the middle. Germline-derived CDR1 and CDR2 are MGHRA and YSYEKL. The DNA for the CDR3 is TGCGCCAGCAGCCAACTAGAACTCCGCACAGATACGCAGTATTTT. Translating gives CASSQLELRTDTQYF.

The CDR3 loop is CASRETGTGEAFF. DNA of the CDR3: TGTGCCAGCAGGGAAACCGGGACAGGCGAGGCTTTCTTT. The rearrangement links TRBV7-2 to TRBJ1-1; 8 bases map to TRBD1. This CDR3 region has 13 residues. The V and J ends lost 6 bases and 11 bases, in that order; junction bases with no gene match: 11. Germline V CDR1 and CDR2: SGHTA, FQGNSA.

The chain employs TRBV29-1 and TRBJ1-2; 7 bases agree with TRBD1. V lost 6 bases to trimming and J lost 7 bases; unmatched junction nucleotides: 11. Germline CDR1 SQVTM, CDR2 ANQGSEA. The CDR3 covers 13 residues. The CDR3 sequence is CSVPSEGAFGYTF. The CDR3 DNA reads TGCAGCGTGCCCTCGGAGGGGGCGTTTGGCTACACCTTC.

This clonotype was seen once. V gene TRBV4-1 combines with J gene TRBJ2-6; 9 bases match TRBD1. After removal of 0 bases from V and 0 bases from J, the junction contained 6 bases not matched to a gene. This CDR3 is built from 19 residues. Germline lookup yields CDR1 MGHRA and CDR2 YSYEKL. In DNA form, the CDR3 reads TGCGCCAGCAGCCAAGAGGGACAGGGTTTATACTCTGGGGCCAACGTCCTGACTTTC. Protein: CASSQEGQGLYSGANVLTF.

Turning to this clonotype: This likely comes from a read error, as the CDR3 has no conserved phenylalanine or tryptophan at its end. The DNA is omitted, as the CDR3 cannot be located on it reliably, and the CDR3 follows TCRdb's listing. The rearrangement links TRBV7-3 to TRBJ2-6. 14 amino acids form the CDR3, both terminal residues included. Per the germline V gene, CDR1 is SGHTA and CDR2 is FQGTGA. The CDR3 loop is CASSLTSGANVPTS.

The CDR3 bases are TGTGCCAGCAGTTTGAGGCGGGGGGGCCTGGGTGAGCAGTTCTTC. This encodes CASSLRRGGLGEQFF. The J gene is TRBJ2-1, the V gene TRBV12-3 or TRBV12-4, with 9 bases identical to TRBD2. V shed 3 bases, J shed 9 bases, and the junction held 9 bases outside the gene matches. The CDR3 is 15 residues long.

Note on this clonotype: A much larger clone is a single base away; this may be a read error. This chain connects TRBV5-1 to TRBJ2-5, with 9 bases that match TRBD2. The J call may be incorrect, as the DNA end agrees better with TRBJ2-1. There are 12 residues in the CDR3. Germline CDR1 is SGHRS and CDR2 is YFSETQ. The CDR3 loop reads CASSWTSDEQFF. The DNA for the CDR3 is TGCGCCAGCAGCTGGACTAGCGATGAGCAGTTCTTC.

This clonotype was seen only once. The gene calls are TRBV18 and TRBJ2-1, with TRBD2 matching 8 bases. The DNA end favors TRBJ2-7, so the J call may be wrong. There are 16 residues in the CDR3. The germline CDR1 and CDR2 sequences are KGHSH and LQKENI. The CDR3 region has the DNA TGTGCCAGCTCCCCCAGCGGGCTAGCGGGCTCCTACGAGCAGTACTTC. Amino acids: CASSPSGLAGSYEQYF.

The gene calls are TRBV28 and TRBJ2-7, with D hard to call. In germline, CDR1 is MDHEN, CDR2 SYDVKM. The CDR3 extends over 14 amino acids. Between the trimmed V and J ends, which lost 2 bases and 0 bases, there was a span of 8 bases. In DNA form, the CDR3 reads TGTGCCAGCAGTTTAACGTCTGTCTCCTACGAGCAGTACTTC. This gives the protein CASSLTSVSYEQYF.

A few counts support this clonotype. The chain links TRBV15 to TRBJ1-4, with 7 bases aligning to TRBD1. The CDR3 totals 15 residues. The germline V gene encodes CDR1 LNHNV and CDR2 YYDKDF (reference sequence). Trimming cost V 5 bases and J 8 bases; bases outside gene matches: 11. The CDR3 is CATSPRAQGNEKLFF. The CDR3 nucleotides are TGTGCCACCAGCCCCCGGGCACAGGGGAACGAAAAACTGTTTTTT.

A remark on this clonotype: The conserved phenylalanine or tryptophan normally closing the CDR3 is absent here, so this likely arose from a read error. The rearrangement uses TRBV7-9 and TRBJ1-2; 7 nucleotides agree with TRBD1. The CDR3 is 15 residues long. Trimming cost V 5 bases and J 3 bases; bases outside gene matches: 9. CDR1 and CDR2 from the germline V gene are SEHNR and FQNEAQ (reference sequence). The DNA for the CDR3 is TGTGCCAGCAGCCAAACTTTAACAGGGGACTATGGCTACACCCTC. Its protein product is CASSQTLTGDYGYTL.

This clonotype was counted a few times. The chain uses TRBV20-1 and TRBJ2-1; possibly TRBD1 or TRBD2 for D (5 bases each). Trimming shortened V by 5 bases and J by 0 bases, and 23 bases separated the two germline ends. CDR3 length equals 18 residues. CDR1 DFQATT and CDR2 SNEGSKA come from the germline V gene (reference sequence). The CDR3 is CSAGRGPPSRSSYNEQFF. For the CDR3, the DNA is TGCAGTGCTGGTAGGGGACCGCCTAGCCGGAGCTCCTACAATGAGCAGTTCTTC.

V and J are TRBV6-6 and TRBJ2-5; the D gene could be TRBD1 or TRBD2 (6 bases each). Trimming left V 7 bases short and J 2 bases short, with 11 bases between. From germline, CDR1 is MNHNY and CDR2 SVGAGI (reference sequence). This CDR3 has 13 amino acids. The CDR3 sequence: CASTLGGQETQYF. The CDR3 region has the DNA TGTGCCAGCACCTTAGGGGGGCAAGAGACCCAGTACTTC.

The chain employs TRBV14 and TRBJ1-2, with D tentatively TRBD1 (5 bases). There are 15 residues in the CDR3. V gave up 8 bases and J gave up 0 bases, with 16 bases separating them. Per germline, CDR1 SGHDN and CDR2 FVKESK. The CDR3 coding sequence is TGTGCCAGCGGAACGACCGGGACGCCTAACTATGGCTACACCTTC. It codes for CASGTTGTPNYGYTF.

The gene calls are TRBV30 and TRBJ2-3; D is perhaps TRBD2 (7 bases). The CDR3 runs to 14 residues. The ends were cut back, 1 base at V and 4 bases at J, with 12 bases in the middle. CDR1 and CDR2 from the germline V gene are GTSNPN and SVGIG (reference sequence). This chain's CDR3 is CAWSGGGGADTQYF. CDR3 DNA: TGTGCCTGGAGTGGAGGAGGGGGGGCAGATACGCAGTATTTT. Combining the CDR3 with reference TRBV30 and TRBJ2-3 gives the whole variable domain SQTIHQWPATLVQPVGSPLSLECTVEGTSNPNLYWYRQAAGRGLQLLFYSVGIGQISSEVPQNLSASRPQDRQFILSSKKLLLSDSGFYLCAWSGGGGADTQYFGPGTRLTVL.

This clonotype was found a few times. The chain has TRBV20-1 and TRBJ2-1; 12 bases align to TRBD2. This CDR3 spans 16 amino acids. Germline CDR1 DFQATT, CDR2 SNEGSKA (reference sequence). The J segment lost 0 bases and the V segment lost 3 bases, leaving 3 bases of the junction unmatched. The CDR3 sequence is CSARGTSGPSYNEQFF. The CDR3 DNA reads TGCAGTGCTAGGGGGACTAGCGGGCCCTCCTACAATGAGCAGTTCTTC.

CDR3: CASSHVGAYNEQFF. The CDR3 DNA sequence: TGTGCCAGCAGCCATGTGGGGGCCTACAATGAGCAGTTCTTC. This chain connects TRBV3-1 to TRBJ2-1; D is tentatively TRBD1 or TRBD2 (5 bases each). Per the germline V gene, CDR1 is LGHDT and CDR2 is YNNKEL (reference sequence). Deletions cut 3 bases from V and 2 bases from J, with 8 bases between. The CDR3 spans 14 residues.

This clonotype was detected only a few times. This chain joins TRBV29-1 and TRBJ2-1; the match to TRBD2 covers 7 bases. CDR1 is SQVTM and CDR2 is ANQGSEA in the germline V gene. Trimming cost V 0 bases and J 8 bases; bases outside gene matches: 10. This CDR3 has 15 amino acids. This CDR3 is CSVEDRAGVSDEQFF. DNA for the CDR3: TGCAGCGTTGAAGATCGTGCGGGAGTAAGCGATGAGCAGTTCTTC.

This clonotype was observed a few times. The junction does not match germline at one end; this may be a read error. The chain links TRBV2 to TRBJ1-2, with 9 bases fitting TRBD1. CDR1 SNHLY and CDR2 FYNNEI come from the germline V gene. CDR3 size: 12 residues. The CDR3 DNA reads TGTGGCAGCAGTGCCCTGGGACAGGGTGAAAGCTTC. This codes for CGSSALGQGESF.

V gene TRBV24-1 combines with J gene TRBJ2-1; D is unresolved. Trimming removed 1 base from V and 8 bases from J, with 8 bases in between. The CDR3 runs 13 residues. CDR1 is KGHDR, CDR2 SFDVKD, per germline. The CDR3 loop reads CATSDFSRDEQFF. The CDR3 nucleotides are TGTGCCACCAGTGATTTCAGTAGGGATGAGCAGTTCTTC.

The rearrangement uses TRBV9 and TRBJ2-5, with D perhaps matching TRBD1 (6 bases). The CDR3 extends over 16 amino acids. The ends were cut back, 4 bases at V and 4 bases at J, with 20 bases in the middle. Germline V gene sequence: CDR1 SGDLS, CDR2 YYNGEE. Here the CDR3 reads CASSSRTDPPGETQYF. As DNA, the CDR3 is TGTGCCAGCAGCTCGAGGACAGACCCCCCGGGAGAGACCCAGTACTTC.

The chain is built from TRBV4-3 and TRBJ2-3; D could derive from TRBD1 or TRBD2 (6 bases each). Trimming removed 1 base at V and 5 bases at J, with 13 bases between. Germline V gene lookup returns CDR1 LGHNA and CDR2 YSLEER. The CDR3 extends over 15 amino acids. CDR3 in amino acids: CASSQGLQGLDTQYF. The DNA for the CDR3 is TGCGCCAGCAGCCAAGGCCTACAGGGACTAGATACGCAGTATTTT.

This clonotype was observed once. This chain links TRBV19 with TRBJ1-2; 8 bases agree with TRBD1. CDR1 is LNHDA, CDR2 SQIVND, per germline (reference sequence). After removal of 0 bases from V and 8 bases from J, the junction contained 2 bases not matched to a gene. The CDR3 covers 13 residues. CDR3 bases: TGTGCCAGTAGTATAGAGACAGGGGTCGGCTACACCTTC. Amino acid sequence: CASSIETGVGYTF. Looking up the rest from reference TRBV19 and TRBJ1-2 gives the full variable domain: DGGITQSPKYLFRKEGQNVTLSCEQNLNHDAMYWYRQDPGQGLRLIYYSQIVNDFQKGDIAEGYSVSREKKESFPLTVTSAQKNPTAFYLCASSIETGVGYTFGSGTRLTVV.